This TCR beta chain is drawn from a study of neurological immune-mediated disorders. This clonotype was counted at least ten times. Via MiXCR, TCRdb re-called the 5' RACE reads, giving one row per CDR3 protein. The sample lists about 62,000 distinct CDR3 sequences; under 5% were seen once. V was trimmed by 4 bases and J by 10 bases, leaving 23 bases between them. The CDR3 length is 15 residues. CDR1 is SGDLS, CDR2 YYNGEE, per germline. The TCR was taken from a woman aged 45 to 65 with multiple sclerosis. The sequenced material came from PBMCs. The V gene is TRBV9, the J gene TRBJ1-2; D might be TRBD1 (6 bases). CDR3 in amino acids: CASSLQRQDHGAYTF. In DNA form, the CDR3 reads TGTGCCAGCAGCTTACAGAGACAGGACCATGGGGCCTACACCTTC.